This TCR beta chain emerged from a study of blood T cell repertoires in COVID-19. This clone was recorded only once. Profiling relied on immunoSEQ multiplex PCR, and the TCRdb table lists in-frame clones only, not all of them. The sample has just over 350,000 clones, around 88% seen once. Between the trimmed V and J ends, which lost 7 bases and 0 bases, there was a span of 15 bases. Germline lookup yields CDR1 SQVTM and CDR2 ANQGSEA. The CDR3 is 15 amino acids. The V gene is TRBV29-1, the J gene TRBJ1-4; the D gene is possibly TRBD1 (5 bases). The sequence was collected from a woman in her sixties or seventies with COVID-19, enrolled during active disease. Sequenced: peripheral blood. CDR3 coding DNA: TGCAGCGCCTCGACAGAAAGATCAACTAATGAAAAACTGTTTTTT. Its translation is CSASTERSTNEKLFF.